This T cell receptor beta chain derives from a study of shared clonotypes between healthy human individuals. For the study at large: A couple of women and a few men aged 18 to 49 served as donors.

A note on this clone: Antigen unknown.

Repertoires were generated with immunoSEQ multiplex PCR, while TCRdb's copy carries only in-frame clones and drops some. This table has over a million clones, more than 95% appearing once. Study-level results: A reduction in generation probabilities was seen for non-shared clonotypes relative to those shared by all four donors.

The CDR3 consists of 13 residues. Germline CDR1 and CDR2: MDHEN and SYDVKM. V lost 6 bases and J 0 bases, leaving 6 bases between the germline ends. The clonotype comes from a man aged 30 to 39 in good health. Sequenced sample: naive CD4+ T cells sorted from blood. As to subset: CD45RA+ positively selected. The V call is TRBV28, the J call TRBJ2-1; maybe TRBD1 (6 bases). The CDR3 reads CASRQGSYNEQFF. DNA for the CDR3: TGTGCCAGCAGACAGGGCTCCTACAATGAGCAGTTCTTC. The full variable domain, its missing parts supplied by reference TRBV28 and TRBJ2-1, is DVKVTQSSRYLVKRTGEKVFLECVQDMDHENMFWYRQDPGLGLRLIYFSYDVKMKEKGDIPEGYSVSREKKERFSLILESASTNQTSMYLCASRQGSYNEQFFGPGTRLTVL.